Below, 23 T cell receptor beta chains from the same sample are listed, as sequenced in a study of cytomegalovirus exposure and HLA in healthy donors. 60 Vbeta and 13 Jbeta primers were used in PCR. Method: immunoSEQ multiplex PCR; TCRdb's copy keeps in-frame clones and lacks some. The sample includes around 150,000 clones, 82% of them seen just once. Sequencing was done on a sample of PBMCs. Receptors originate from a woman in her 50s in good health and CMV-seropositive.

The chain uses TRBV10-3 and TRBJ1-2; possibly TRBD1 for D (6 bases). With 3 bases removed from V and 8 bases from J, the gap between germline ends came to 19 bases. From germline, CDR1 is ENHRY and CDR2 SYGVKD. This CDR3 comprises 15 residues. The CDR3: CAISEAHSYRAGYTF. CDR3 nucleotides: TGTGCCATCAGTGAAGCCCACTCCTACAGGGCGGGCTACACCTTC.

This chain connects TRBV4-3 to TRBJ2-7; 8 nucleotides agree with TRBD2. The germline V gene encodes CDR1 LGHNA and CDR2 YSLEER. The CDR3 spans 19 residues. V was pared by 0 bases and J by 2 bases, with 15 bases of the junction left unmatched. CDR3 protein: CASSQDTTDSGVAAYEQYF. The CDR3 DNA reads TGCGCCAGCAGCCAAGACACCACCGATAGCGGGGTCGCGGCCTACGAGCAGTACTTC.

The chain couples TRBV30 to TRBJ1-2, with D hard to call. The V gene lost 3 bases and the J gene lost 7 bases, with 12 bases spanning the gap. CDR3 length: 12 amino acids. Germline CDR1 reads GTSNPN; CDR2 reads SVGIG (reference sequence). The DNA for the CDR3 is TGTGCCTGGAGGAGGCGGGGAGGTGGCTACACCTTC. As protein: CAWRRRGGGYTF.

The chain recombines TRBV5-1 with TRBJ2-5; TRBD1 is a possible D gene (5 bases). The V gene lost 1 base and the J gene lost 2 bases, with 9 bases spanning the gap. Germline CDR1 reads SGHRS; CDR2 reads YFSETQ. The CDR3 sequence is 14 residues long. Here the CDR3 DNA reads TGCGCCAGCAGCTTGAACACAGGTCAAGAGACCCAGTACTTC. Protein sequence: CASSLNTGQETQYF.

The rearrangement joins TRBV10-1 to TRBJ2-3; 8 bases line up with TRBD2. This CDR3 spans 14 amino acids. Germline lookup yields CDR1 WNHNN and CDR2 SYGVQD (reference sequence). With V trimmed by 6 bases and J by 7 bases, 9 bases remained unmatched. CDR3 residues: CASSPGGAANTQYF. The CDR3 DNA reads as TGCGCCAGCAGCCCGGGGGGGGCCGCGAATACGCAGTATTTT.

The chain has TRBV6-1 and TRBJ2-6, with TRBD1 matching 7 bases. The CDR3 spans 16 residues. Germline assignment: CDR1 MNHNS and CDR2 SASEGT. The junction had 4 bases not matched to a gene; V was cut back by 4 bases and J by 1 base. Here the CDR3 reads CASSVAGGSGANVLTF. In nucleotides, the CDR3 is TGTGCCAGCAGTGTAGCAGGGGGATCTGGGGCCAACGTCCTGACTTTC.

The chain joins TRBV7-3 to TRBJ2-1, with 9 positions matching TRBD1. The CDR3 covers 16 residues. The germline V gene encodes CDR1 SGHTA and CDR2 FQGTGA. V was clipped by 5 bases and J by 9 bases; unmatched bases: 14. The CDR3 nucleotides read TGTGCCAGCAGCCTGGGAGGTGGGACAGGGAGTCTTGAGCAGTTCTTC. This translates into CASSLGGGTGSLEQFF.

Worth noting for this clone: Its ends do not fully match the called genes, so a read error is possible. V gene TRBV28 combines with J gene TRBJ1-1; D possibly corresponds to TRBD1 (5 bases). The CDR3 extends over 14 amino acids. Germline V gene sequence: CDR1 MDHEN, CDR2 SYDVKM. The CDR3 is CASKPQGLHTEASF. The CDR3 DNA follows: TGTGCCAGCAAACCGCAGGGTTTACACACTGAAGCTTCCTTT.

This clone has a single count. The chain recombines TRBV4-1 with TRBJ1-6, with D possibly being TRBD1 (6 bases). The germline V gene has CDR1 MGHRA and CDR2 YSYEKL. The CDR3 is made up of 15 amino acids. V lost 1 base to trimming and J lost 10 bases, with 14 bases between them. CDR3 coding DNA: TGCGCCAGCAGCCAAGTGGGGAGTAGGGGGTCACCCCTCCACTTT. Translation: CASSQVGSRGSPLHF.

The chain recombines TRBV28 with TRBJ1-3; unclear D gene. Trimming pared 8 bases from V and 1 base from J, leaving 12 bases between. Germline V lookup: CDR1 MDHEN, CDR2 SYDVKM. The length of the CDR3 is 14 residues. CDR3 region: CASSRADSGNTIYF. CDR3 nucleotide sequence: TGTGCCAGCTCCCGAGCGGATTCTGGAAACACCATATATTTT. Combining the CDR3 with reference TRBV28 and TRBJ1-3 gives the whole variable domain DVKVTQSSRYLVKRTGEKVFLECVQDMDHENMFWYRQDPGLGLRLIYFSYDVKMKEKGDIPEGYSVSREKKERFSLILESASTNQTSMYLCASSRADSGNTIYFGEGSWLTVV.

This chain connects TRBV11-1 to TRBJ2-1, with 7 bases identical to TRBD2. The V gene's germline CDR1 is SGHAT and CDR2 FQDESV (reference sequence). The CDR3 covers 16 residues. Trimming took 3 bases from V and 2 from J; bases not matched to a gene: 7. This CDR3 reads CASSLGGGIAYNEQFF. CDR3 coding DNA: TGTGCCAGCAGCTTGGGCGGGGGTATAGCCTACAATGAGCAGTTCTTC. Combining the CDR3 with reference TRBV11-1 and TRBJ2-1 gives the whole variable domain EAEVAQSPRYKITEKSQAVAFWCDPISGHATLYWYRQILGQGPELLVQFQDESVVDDSQLPKDRFSAERLKGVDSTLKIQPAELGDSAMYLCASSLGGGIAYNEQFFGPGTRLTVL.

The chain links TRBV7-3 to TRBJ1-6, with 10 bases that match TRBD1. V shed 4 bases and J 7 bases; nucleotides not matched to a gene: 4. Germline-derived CDR1 and CDR2 are SGHTA and FQGTGA. This CDR3 is 15 amino acids long. In DNA, the CDR3 is TGTGCCAGCAGCTCCGGACAGGGGGGAAATTCACCCCTCCACTTT. It translates to CASSSGQGGNSPLHF.

The chain recombines TRBV6-6 with TRBJ2-3; TRBD1 is a possible D gene (6 bases). In germline, CDR1 is MNHNY, CDR2 SVGAGI (reference sequence). The CDR3 length is 16 residues. V was shortened by 2 bases and J by 0 bases, with 12 bases between the two germline ends. The CDR3 is CASSYTGSPSTDTQYF. The CDR3 DNA sequence: TGTGCCAGCAGTTACACAGGGAGTCCCAGCACAGATACGCAGTATTTT.

This sequence joins TRBV6-6 and TRBJ1-1, with D unclear. Trimming removed 0 bases from V and 5 bases from J, with 13 bases in between. The CDR3 runs to 15 residues. Germline assignment: CDR1 MNHNY and CDR2 SVGAGI (reference sequence). CDR3 DNA sequence: TGTGCCAGCAGTTACTCTGTCCGAGGTGATACTGAAGCTTTCTTT. As protein: CASSYSVRGDTEAFF.

The chain couples TRBV7-9 to TRBJ1-3, with D possibly matching TRBD1 (6 bases). CDR1 is SEHNR, CDR2 FQNEAQ, per germline (reference sequence). The CDR3 is 16 residues long. Trimming stripped 3 bases from V and 1 base from J, with 13 bases between. The chain's CDR3 is CASSFGAGASGNTIYF. CDR3 bases: TGTGCCAGCAGCTTCGGGGCAGGGGCTTCTGGAAACACCATATATTTT.

The V call is TRBV7-2, the J call TRBJ2-7; D may be TRBD1 (6 bases). V lost 4 bases to trimming and J lost 1 base, with 14 bases between them. Germline V gene sequence: CDR1 SGHTA, CDR2 FQGNSA. CDR3 length: 15 residues. DNA for the CDR3: TGTGCCAGCAGCTCCCAGGGGTCCTCGTCCTACGAGCAGTACTTC. Translation gives CASSSQGSSSYEQYF.

The rearrangement joins TRBV29-1 to TRBJ2-5; the D gene is possibly TRBD1 (5 bases). The J call may be incorrect, as the DNA end agrees better with TRBJ2-7. Germline V gene data show CDR1 as SQVTM and CDR2 as ANQGSEA. The CDR3 is 11 residues long. The CDR3 nucleotides are TGCAGCGTGGGGCAGGCCAACGAGCAGTACTTC. As protein: CSVGQANEQYF.

V and J are TRBV9 and TRBJ2-3; TRBD2 agrees at 8 bases. CDR3 length: 15 residues. Germline assignment: CDR1 SGDLS and CDR2 YYNGEE. V lost 0 bases and J lost 4; bases outside the gene matches: 4. The DNA for the CDR3 is TGTGCCAGCAGCGTAGACGGGAGGGTGTCAGATACGCAGTATTTT. It yields the protein CASSVDGRVSDTQYF.

The rearrangement uses TRBV9 and TRBJ1-1; weak D call: TRBD1 (6 bases). The CDR3 is made up of 16 amino acids. Germline V gene lookup returns CDR1 SGDLS and CDR2 YYNGEE. V dropped 4 bases and J dropped 3 bases, with 19 bases sitting between them. For the CDR3, the DNA is TGTGCCAGCAGCCCACTCCCCGAGGGGGTGGACACTGAAGCTTTCTTT. Translation gives CASSPLPEGVDTEAFF.

The chain employs TRBV6-4 and TRBJ2-2; 7 bases align to TRBD2. Looked up from germline, CDR1 is MRHNA and CDR2 is SNTAGT. CDR3 length: 15 amino acids. The junction had 8 bases not matched to a gene; V was cut back by 3 bases and J by 7 bases. CDR3 amino acids: CASSEMAGDHGELFF. In DNA, the CDR3 is TGTGCCAGCAGTGAGATGGCGGGAGACCACGGGGAGCTGTTTTTT.

The chain recombines TRBV6-1 with TRBJ1-5, with 8 bases identical to TRBD1. From germline, CDR1 is MNHNS and CDR2 SASEGT. The CDR3 is 15 residues long. V lost 4 bases to trimming and J lost 2 bases; unmatched junction nucleotides: 4. The CDR3 spells CASSARGLGNQPQHF. CDR3 in DNA: TGTGCCAGCAGTGCCAGGGGGCTGGGCAATCAGCCCCAGCATTTT.

The V and J genes are TRBV18 and TRBJ1-1; D is uncertain. CDR1 and CDR2 from the germline V gene are KGHSH and LQKENI. The length of the CDR3 is 15 residues. Trimming removed 2 bases at V and 5 bases at J, with 15 bases between. CDR3 sequence: CASSPTIGVRTEAFF. The CDR3 DNA reads as TGTGCCAGCTCACCAACGATCGGGGTGAGGACTGAAGCTTTCTTT.

The chain has TRBV5-1 and TRBJ2-1; 7 bases agree with TRBD1. CDR3 length equals 15 residues. Germline V gene data show CDR1 as SGHRS and CDR2 as YFSETQ. With 4 bases clipped from V and 2 bases from J, the junction kept 6 bases outside the gene matches. This CDR3 reads CASSRGQATYNEQFF. For the CDR3, the DNA is TGCGCCAGCAGCAGAGGACAGGCAACCTACAATGAGCAGTTCTTC.